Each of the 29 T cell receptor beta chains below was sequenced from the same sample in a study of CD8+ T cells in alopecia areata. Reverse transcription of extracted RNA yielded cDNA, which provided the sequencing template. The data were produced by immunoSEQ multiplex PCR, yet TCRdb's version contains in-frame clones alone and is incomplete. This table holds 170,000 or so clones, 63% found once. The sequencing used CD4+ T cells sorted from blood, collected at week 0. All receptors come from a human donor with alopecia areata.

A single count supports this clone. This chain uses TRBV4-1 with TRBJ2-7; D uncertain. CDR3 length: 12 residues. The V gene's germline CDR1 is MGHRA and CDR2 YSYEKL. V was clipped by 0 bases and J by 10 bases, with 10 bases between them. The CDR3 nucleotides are TGCGCCAGCAGCCAAGATTTGCGATCACAGTACTTC. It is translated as CASSQDLRSQYF.

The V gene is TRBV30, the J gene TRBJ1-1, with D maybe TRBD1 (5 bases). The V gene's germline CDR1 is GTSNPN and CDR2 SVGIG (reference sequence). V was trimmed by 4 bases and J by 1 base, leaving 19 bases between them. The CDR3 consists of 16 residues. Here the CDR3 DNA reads TGTGCCTGGATGGGAGCCTCGGGGACCGAGAACACTGAAGCTTTCTTT. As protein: CAWMGASGTENTEAFF.

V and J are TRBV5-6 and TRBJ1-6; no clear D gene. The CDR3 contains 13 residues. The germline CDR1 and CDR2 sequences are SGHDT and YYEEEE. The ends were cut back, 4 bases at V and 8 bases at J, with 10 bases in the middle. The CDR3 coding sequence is TGTGCCAGCAGCGGATTCCCGGATTCACCCCTCCACTTT. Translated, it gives CASSGFPDSPLHF. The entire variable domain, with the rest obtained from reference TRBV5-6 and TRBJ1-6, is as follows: DAGVTQSPTHLIKTRGQQVTLRCSPKSGHDTVSWYQQALGQGPQFIFQYYEEEERQRGNFPDRFSGHQFPNYSSELNVNALLLGDSALYLCASSGFPDSPLHFGNGTRLTVT.

The CDR3 region has the DNA TGTGCCAGCCGGACAGGCGCTACCTACGAGCAGTACTTC. Encoded protein: CASRTGATYEQYF. The V and J genes are TRBV5-6 and TRBJ2-7; 7 nucleotides align to TRBD1. The CDR3 has 13 residues. J lost 2 bases, V lost 7 bases, and 6 bases had no gene match. CDR1 is SGHDT and CDR2 is YYEEEE in the germline V gene.

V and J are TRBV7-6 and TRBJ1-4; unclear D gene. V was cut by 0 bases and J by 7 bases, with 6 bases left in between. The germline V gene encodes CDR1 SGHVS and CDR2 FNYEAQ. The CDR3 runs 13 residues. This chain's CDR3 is CASSLARLEKLFF. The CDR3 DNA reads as TGTGCCAGCAGCTTAGCCAGACTTGAAAAACTGTTTTTT.

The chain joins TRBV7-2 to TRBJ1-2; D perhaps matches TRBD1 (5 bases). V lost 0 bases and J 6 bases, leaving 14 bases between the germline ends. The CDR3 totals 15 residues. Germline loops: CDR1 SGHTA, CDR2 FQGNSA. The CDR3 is CASSLAWGEEHGYTF. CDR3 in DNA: TGTGCCAGCAGCTTAGCGTGGGGGGAGGAACATGGCTACACCTTC. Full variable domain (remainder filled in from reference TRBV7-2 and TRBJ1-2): GAGVSQSPSNKVTEKGKDVELRCDPISGHTALYWYRQSLGQGLEFLIYFQGNSAPDKSGLPSDRFSAERTGGSVSTLTIQRTQQEDSAVYLCASSLAWGEEHGYTFGSGTRLTVV.

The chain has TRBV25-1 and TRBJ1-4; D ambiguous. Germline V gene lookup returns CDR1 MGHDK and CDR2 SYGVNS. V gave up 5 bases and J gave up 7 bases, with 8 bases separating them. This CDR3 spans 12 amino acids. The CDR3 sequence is CASSRQPEKLFF. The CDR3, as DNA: TGTGCCAGCAGTCGGCAGCCTGAAAAACTGTTTTTT.

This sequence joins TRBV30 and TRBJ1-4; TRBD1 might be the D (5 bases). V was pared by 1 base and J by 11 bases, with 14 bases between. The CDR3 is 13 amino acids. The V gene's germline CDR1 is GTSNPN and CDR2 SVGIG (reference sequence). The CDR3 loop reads CAWSGQSLGKLFF. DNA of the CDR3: TGTGCCTGGAGTGGACAGAGCCTTGGGAAACTGTTTTTT.

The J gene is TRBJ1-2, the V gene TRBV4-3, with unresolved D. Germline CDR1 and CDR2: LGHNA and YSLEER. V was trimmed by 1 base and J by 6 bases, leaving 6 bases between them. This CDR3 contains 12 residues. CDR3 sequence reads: CASSQGQDGYTF. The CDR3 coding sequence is TGCGCCAGCAGCCAAGGCCAGGATGGCTACACCTTC.

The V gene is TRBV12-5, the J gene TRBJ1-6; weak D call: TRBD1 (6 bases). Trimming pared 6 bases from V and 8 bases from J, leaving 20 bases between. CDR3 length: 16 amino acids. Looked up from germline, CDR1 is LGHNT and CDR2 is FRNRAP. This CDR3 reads CASGLTGGGIDSPLHF. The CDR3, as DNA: TGTGCTAGTGGCTTGACAGGTGGAGGGATTGATTCACCCCTCCACTTT.

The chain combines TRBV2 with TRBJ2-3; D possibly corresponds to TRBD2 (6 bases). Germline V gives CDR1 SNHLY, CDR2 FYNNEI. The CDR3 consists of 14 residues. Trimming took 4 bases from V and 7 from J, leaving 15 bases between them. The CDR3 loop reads CASSVGGAGNTQYF. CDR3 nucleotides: TGTGCCAGCAGTGTCGGGGGTGCTGGGAATACGCAGTATTTT. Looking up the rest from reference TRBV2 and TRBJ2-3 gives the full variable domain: EPEVTQTPSHQVTQMGQEVILRCVPISNHLYFYWYRQILGQKVEFLVSFYNNEISEKSEIFDDQFSVERPDGSNFTLKIRSTKLEDSAMYFCASSVGGAGNTQYFGPGTRLTVL.

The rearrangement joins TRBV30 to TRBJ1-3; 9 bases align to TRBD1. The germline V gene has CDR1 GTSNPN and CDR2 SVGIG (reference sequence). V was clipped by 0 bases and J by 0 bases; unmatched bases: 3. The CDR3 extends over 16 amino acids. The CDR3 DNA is TGTGCCTGGAGTGTAGGACAGGGGCTCTCTGGAAACACCATATATTTT. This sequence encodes CAWSVGQGLSGNTIYF.

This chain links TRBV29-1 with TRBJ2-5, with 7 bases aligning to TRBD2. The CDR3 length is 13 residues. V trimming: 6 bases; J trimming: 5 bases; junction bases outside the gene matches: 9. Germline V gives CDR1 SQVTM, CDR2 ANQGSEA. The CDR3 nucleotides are TGCAGCGTCTCGGGGGGTCTTTTTGAGACCCAGTACTTC. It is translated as CSVSGGLFETQYF.

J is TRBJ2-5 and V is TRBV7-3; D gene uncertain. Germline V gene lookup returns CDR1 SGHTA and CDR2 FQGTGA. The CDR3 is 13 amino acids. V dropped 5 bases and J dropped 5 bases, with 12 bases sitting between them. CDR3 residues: CASSRLQRETQYF. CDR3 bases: TGTGCCAGCAGCCGATTGCAAAGGGAGACCCAGTACTTC.

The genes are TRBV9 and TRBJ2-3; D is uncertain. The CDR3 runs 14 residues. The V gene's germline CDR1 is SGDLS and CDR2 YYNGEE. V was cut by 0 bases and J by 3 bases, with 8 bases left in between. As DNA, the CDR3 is TGTGCCAGCAGCGTAGAGGGAAGGACAGATACGCAGTATTTT. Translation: CASSVEGRTDTQYF.

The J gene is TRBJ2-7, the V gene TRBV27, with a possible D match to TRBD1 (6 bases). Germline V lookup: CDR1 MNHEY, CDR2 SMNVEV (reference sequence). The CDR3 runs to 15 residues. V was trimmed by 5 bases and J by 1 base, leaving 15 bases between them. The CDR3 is CASSAIIRGSYEQYF. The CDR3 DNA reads TGTGCCAGCAGTGCCATTATCAGGGGTTCCTACGAGCAGTACTTC.

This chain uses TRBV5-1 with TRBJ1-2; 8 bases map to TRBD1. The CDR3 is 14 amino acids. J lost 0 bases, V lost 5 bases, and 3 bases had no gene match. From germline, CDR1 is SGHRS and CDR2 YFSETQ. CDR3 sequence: CASRGQATNYGYTF. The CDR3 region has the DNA TGCGCCAGCAGGGGACAGGCGACTAACTATGGCTACACCTTC.

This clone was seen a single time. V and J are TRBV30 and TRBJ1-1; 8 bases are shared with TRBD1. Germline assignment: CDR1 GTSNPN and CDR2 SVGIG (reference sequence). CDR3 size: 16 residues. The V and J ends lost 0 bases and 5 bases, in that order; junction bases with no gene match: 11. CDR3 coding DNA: TGTGCCTGGAGTGTACGGGGCAGGGGGCGAAGGACTGAAGCTTTCTTT. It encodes CAWSVRGRGRRTEAFF.

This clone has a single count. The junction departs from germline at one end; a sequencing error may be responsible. The CDR3 bases are TGCAGCGTTGAGGGCTGGGGGGACTTC. Translating it yields CSVEGWGDF. The chain employs TRBV29-1 and TRBJ1-2, with a weak D call TRBD1 (5 bases). Per the germline V gene, CDR1 is SQVTM and CDR2 is ANQGSEA. This CDR3 is 9 amino acids long.

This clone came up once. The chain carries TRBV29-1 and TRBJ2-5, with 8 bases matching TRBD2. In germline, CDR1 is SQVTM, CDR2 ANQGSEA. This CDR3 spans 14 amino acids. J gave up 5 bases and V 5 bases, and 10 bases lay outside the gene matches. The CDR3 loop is CSVRRGALGETQYF. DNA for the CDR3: TGCAGCGTTAGGCGGGGGGCTCTAGGGGAGACCCAGTACTTC.

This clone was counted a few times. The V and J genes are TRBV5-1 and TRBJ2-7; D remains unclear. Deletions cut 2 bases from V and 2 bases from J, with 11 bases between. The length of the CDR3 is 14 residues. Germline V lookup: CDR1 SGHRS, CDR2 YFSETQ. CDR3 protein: CASSFSPTTYEQYF. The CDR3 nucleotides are TGCGCCAGCAGCTTTTCCCCGACCACCTACGAGCAGTACTTC.

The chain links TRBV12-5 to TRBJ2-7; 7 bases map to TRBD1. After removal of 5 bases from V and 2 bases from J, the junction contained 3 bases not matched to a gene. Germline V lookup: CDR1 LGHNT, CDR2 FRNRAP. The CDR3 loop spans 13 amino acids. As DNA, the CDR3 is TGTGCTAGTGGTCCCGGGACAGCCTACGAGCAGTACTTC. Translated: CASGPGTAYEQYF.

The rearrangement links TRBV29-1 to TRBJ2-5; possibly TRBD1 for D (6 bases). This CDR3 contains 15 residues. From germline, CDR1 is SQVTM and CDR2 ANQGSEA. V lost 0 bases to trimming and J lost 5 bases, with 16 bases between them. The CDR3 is CSVEDTGNSWETQYF. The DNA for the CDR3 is TGCAGCGTTGAAGATACAGGGAATTCGTGGGAGACCCAGTACTTC. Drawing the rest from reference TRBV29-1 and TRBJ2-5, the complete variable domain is SAVISQKPSRDICQRGTSLTIQCQVDSQVTMMFWYRQQPGQSLTLIATANQGSEATYESGFVIDKFPISRPNLTFSTLTVSNMSPEDSSIYLCSVEDTGNSWETQYFGPGTRLLVL.

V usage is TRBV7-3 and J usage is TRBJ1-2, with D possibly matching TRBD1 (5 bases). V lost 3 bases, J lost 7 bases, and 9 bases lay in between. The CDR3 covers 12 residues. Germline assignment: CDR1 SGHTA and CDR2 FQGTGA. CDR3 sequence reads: CASSFGGGGYTF. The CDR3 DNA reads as TGTGCCAGCAGCTTCGGGGGAGGTGGCTACACCTTC.

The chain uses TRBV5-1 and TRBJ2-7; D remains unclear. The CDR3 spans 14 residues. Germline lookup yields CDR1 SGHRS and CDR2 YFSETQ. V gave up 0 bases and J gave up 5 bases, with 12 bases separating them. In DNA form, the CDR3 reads TGCGCCAGCAGCTTGGGACCCCTACGGGACGAGCAGTACTTC. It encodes CASSLGPLRDEQYF.

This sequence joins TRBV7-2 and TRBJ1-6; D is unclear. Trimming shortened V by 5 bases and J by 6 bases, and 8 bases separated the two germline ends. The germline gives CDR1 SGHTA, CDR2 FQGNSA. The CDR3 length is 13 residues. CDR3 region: CASSKHANSPLHF. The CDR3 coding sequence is TGTGCCAGCAGCAAACACGCTAATTCACCCCTCCACTTT.

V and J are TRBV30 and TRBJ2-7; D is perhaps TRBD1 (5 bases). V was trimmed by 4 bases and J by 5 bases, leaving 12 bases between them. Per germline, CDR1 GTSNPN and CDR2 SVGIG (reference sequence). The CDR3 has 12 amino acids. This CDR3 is CAWKGQGHEQYF. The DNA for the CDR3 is TGTGCCTGGAAAGGGCAGGGCCACGAGCAGTACTTC.

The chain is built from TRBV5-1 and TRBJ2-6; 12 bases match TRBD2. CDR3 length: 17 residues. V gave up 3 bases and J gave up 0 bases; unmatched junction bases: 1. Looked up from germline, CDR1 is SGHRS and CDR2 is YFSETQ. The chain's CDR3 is CASSWTSGNSGANVLTF. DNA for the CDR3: TGCGCCAGCAGCTGGACTAGCGGGAACTCTGGGGCCAACGTCCTGACTTTC.

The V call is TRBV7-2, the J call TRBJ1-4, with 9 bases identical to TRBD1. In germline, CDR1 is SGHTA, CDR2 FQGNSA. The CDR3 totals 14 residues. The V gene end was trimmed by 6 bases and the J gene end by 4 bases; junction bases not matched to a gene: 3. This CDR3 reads CASRKTGGNEKLFF. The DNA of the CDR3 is TGTGCCAGCAGGAAGACAGGGGGTAATGAAAAACTGTTTTTT.